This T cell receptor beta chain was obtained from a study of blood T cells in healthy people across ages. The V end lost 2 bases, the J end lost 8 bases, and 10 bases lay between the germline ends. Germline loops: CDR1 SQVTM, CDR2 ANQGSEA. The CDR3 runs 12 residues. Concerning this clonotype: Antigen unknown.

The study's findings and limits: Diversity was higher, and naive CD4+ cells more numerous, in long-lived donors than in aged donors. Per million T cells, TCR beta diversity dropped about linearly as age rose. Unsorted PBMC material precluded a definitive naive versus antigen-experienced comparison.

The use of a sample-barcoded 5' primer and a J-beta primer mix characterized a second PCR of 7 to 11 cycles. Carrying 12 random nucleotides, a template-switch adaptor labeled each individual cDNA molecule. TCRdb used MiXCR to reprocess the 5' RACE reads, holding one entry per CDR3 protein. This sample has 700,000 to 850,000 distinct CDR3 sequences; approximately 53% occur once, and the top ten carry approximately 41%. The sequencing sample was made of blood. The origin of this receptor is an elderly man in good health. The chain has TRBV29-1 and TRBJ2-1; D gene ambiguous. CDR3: CSVEMGWDEQFF. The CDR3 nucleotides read TGCAGCGTTGAAATGGGTTGGGATGAGCAGTTCTTC.